The subject of this entry is one T cell receptor beta chain. The antigen remains unidentified. This record comes from a study of shared clonotypes between healthy human individuals. Broader study findings: An effect of sequencing depth on clonotype sharing among donors was expected.

This CDR3 spans 14 amino acids. In germline, CDR1 is SGHRS, CDR2 YFSETQ. Germline trimming cut 4 bases from V and 6 bases from J; bases unmatched to any gene: 7. Authors' analysis steps: There were no quality scores in the junction-only immunoSEQ sequences, so filtering differed. Sequencing was performed with immunoSEQ multiplex PCR; in TCRdb, only in-frame clones are kept and a portion is missing. The D gene and trimming were derived from the DNA, and the V and J assignments and clone size from that table. The data show about 2.4 million clones, with 80% to 95% seen just once and about 0.39% held by the top ten.

This receptor was taken from a man between 18 and 29 years old in good health. Some clones in this sample may be carry-over from other donors' samples. The rearrangement links TRBV5-1 to TRBJ1-2; 9 bases are a match to TRBD1. The material sequenced was naive CD4+ T cells from PBMCs. Subset specified: CD45RA+ positively selected. CDR3 in DNA: TGCGCCAGCAGCGGACAGGGGAGTCTCGATGGCTACACCTTC. This codes for CASSGQGSLDGYTF.